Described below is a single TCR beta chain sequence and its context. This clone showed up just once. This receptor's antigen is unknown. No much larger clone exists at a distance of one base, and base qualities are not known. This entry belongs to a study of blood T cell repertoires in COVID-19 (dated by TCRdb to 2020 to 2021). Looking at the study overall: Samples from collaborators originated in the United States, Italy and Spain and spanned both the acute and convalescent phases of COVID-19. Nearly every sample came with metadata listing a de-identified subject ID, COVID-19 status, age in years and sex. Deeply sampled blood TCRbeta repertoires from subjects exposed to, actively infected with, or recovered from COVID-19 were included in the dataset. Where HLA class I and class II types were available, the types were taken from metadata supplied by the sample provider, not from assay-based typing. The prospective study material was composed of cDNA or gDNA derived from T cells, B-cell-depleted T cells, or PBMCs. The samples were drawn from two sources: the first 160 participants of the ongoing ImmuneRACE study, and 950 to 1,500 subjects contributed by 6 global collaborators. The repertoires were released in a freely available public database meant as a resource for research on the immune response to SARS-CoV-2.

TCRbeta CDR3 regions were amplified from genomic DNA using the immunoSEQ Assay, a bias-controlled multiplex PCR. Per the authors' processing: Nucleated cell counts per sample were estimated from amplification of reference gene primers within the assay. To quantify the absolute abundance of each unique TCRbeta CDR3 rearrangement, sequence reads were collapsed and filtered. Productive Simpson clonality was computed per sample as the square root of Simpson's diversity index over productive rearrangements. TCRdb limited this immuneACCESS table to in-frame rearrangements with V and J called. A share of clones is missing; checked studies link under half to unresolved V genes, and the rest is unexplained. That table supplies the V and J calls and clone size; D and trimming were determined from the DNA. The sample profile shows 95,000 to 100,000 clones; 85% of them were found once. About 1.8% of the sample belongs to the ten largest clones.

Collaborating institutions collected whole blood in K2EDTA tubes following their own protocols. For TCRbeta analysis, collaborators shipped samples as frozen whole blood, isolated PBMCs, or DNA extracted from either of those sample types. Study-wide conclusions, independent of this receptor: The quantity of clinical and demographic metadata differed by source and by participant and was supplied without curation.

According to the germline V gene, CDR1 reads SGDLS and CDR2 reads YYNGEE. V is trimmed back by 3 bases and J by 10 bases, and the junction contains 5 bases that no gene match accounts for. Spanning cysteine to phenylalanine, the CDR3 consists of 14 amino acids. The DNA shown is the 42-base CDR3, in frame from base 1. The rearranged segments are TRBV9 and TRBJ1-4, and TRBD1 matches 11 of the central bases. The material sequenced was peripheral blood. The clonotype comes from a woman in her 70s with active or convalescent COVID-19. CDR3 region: CASSERTGGGKLFF. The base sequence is TGTGCCAGCAGCGAGAGGACAGGGGGCGGAAAACTGTTTTTT.